This T cell receptor (beta chain) is drawn from a study of CD8 T cells in ankylosing spondylitis. Study-level results: Matched ankylosing spondylitis synovial fluid reportedly contained a significantly enriched population of disease-linked clones.

Via MiXCR, TCRdb re-called the 5' RACE reads, giving one row per CDR3 protein. The sample has 250,000 or so distinct CDR3 sequences, 20% to 30% seen once. The CDR3 loop spans 16 amino acids. V dropped 3 bases and J dropped 5 bases, with 16 bases sitting between them. The V gene's germline CDR1 is MDHEN and CDR2 SYDVKM. In this sample, this clonotype turned up many times. No antigen is known for it. The receptor was derived from a male donor with ankylosing spondylitis or in good health (not recorded which). This chain joins TRBV28 and TRBJ2-2, with a possible D match to TRBD2 (6 bases). Sequencing was carried out using blood, either unsorted or a sorted T cell fraction (not recorded which). DNA of the CDR3: TGTGCCAGCAGTTTCCCTGCGGGACGGACGACCGGGGAGCTGTTTTTT. Translation: CASSFPAGRTTGELFF.